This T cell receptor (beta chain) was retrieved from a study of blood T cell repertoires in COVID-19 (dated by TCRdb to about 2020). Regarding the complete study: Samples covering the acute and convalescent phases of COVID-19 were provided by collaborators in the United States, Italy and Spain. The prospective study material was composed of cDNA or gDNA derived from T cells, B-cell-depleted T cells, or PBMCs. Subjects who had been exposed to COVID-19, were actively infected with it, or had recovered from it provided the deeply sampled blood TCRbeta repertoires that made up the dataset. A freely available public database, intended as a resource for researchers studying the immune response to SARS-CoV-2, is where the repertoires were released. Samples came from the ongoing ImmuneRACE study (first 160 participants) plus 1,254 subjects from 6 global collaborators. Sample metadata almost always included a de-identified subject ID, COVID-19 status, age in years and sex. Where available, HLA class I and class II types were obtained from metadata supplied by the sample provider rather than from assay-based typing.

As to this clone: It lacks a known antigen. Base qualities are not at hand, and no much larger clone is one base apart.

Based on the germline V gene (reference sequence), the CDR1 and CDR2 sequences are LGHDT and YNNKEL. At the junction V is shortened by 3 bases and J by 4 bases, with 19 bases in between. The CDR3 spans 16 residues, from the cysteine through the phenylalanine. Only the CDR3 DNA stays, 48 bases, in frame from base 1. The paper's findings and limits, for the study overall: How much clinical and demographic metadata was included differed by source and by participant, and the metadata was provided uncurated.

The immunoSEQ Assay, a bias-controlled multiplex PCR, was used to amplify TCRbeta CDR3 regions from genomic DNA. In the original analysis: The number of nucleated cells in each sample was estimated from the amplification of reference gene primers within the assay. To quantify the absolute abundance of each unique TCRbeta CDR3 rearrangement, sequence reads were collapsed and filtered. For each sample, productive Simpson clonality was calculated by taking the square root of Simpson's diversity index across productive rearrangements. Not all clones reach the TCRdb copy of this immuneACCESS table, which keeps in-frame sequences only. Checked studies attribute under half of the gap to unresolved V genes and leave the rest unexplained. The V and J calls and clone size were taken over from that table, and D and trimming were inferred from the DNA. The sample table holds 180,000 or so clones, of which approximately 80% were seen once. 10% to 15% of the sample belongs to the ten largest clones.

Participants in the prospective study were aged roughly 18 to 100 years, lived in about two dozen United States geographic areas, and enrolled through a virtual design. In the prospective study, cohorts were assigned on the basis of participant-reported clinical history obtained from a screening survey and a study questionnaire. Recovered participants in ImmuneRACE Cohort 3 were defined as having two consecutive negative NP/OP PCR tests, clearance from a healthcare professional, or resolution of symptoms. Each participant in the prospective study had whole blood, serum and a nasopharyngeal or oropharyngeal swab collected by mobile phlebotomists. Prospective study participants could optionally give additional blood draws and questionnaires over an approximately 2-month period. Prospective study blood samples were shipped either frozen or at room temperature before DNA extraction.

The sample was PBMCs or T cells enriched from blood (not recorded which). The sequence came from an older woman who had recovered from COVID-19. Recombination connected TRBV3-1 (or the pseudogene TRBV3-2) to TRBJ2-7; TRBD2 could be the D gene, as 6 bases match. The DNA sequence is TGTGCCAGCAGCCAGGCCCGGGGGTCCTCGAGGTACGAGCAGTACTTC. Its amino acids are CASSQARGSSRYEQYF.